This TCR beta chain was captured by sequencing in a study of T cell responses to AZD1222 COVID-19 vaccine. Study-level results: Across the whole spike, CD4 TCRs peaked at regions 160-218 and 743-854.

Sequencing was performed with immunoSEQ multiplex PCR; in TCRdb, only in-frame clones are kept and a portion is missing. The sample consists of tens of thousands of clones, 70% to 90% of them appearing once. The table lists this clone with a few counts. Antigen unknown. This CDR3 comprises 19 residues. This chain uses TRBV21-1 with TRBJ2-7; the table's D gene call, TRBD2, was not cross checked with the DNA. TRBV21-1 corresponds to a pseudogene. This specimen was peripheral blood, taken 28 days after the second AZD1222 dose. This receptor was obtained from an adult who received the AZD1222 COVID-19 vaccine. The CDR3 nucleotides are TGTGCCAGCAGCAAAGTCCTACTAGCGGGAAAGGCCGACTATCACGAGCAGTACTTC. It yields the protein CASSKVLLAGKADYHEQYF.